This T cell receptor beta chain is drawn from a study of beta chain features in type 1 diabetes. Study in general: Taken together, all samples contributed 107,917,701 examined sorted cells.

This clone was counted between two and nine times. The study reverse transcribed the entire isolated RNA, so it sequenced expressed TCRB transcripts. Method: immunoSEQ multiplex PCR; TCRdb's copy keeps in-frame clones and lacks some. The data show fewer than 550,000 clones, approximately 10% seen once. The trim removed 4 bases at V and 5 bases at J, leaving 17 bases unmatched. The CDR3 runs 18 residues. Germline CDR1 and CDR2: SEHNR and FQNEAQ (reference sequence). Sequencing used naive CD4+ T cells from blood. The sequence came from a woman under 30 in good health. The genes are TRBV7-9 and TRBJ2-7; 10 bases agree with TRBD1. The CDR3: CASSYLLARDRGGDEQYF. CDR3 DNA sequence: TGTGCCAGCAGCTACTTGCTTGCTCGGGACAGGGGCGGGGACGAGCAGTACTTC. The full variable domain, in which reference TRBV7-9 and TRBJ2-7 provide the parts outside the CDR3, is DTGVSQNPRHKITKRGQNVTFRCDPISEHNRLYWYRQTLGQGPEFLTYFQNEAQLEKSRLLSDRFSAERPKGSFSTLEIQRTEQGDSAMYLCASSYLLARDRGGDEQYFGPGTRLTVT.